This T cell receptor beta chain comes out of a study of blood T cell repertoires in COVID-19. Sequencing used immunoSEQ multiplex PCR; TCRdb keeps in-frame clones, though not all of them. This sample yields 150,000 to 200,000 clones, of which nearly 80% are seen a single time; around 15% belongs to the top ten. People in the exposed group encountered a COVID-19 case within 2 weeks before entering the study. V lost 6 bases and J lost 0; bases outside the gene matches: 7. Per germline, CDR1 SQVTM and CDR2 ANQGSEA. There are 14 residues in the CDR3. The source material was PBMCs or T cells enriched from blood (not recorded which). The source of this sequence is a man in his sixties who had been exposed to COVID-19. The V call is TRBV29-1, the J call TRBJ1-1; the match to TRBD1 covers 7 bases. The CDR3 DNA reads TGCAGCGTGGCTAGACAGGGATTGAACACTGAAGCTTTCTTT. Encoded protein: CSVARQGLNTEAFF.